This T cell receptor beta chain was profiled in a study of T cell responses to AZD1222 COVID-19 vaccine. The table came from immunoSEQ multiplex PCR; TCRdb's copy has only in-frame clones and leaves some out. The table has 95,000 to 150,000 clones, about 88% seen once. V shed 4 bases and J shed 7 bases, with 12 bases lying between them. The CDR3 covers 14 residues. Germline values: CDR1 SGDLS, CDR2 YYNGEE. Sequenced here: peripheral blood, sampled on day 0 of AZD1222 vaccination. V and J are TRBV9 and TRBJ1-6; D is undetermined. The clonotype comes from an adult in good health. CDR3 protein: CASSPRAENSPLHF. In nucleotides, the CDR3 is TGTGCCAGCAGCCCTAGGGCGGAGAATTCACCCCTCCACTTT.